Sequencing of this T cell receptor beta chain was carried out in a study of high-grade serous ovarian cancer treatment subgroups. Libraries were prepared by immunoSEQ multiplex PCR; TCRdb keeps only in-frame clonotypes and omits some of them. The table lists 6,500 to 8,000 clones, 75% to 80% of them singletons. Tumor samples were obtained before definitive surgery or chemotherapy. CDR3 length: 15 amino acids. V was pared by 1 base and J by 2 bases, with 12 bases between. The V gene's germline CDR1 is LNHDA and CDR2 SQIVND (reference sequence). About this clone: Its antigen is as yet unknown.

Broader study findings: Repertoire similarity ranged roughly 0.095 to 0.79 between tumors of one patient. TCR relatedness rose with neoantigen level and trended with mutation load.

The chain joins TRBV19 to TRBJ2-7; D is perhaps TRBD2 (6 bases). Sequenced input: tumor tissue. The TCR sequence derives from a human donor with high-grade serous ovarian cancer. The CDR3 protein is CASSIAEGPTYEQYF. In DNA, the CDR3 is TGTGCCAGTAGTATAGCGGAGGGACCCACCTACGAGCAGTACTTC.